This entry concerns a single T cell receptor (beta chain). The antigen remains undetermined. With a J-beta primer mix and a sample-barcoded 5' primer, a second PCR ran 7 to 11 cycles. TCRdb processed the 5' RACE reads anew with MiXCR; each CDR3 protein has one entry. Counted here are approximately 800,000 distinct CDR3 sequences, around 62% occurring once; the ten biggest clones make up 28%. This sample is part of a study of blood T cells in healthy people across ages. Study outcomes and limitations: TCR beta diversity tracked closely with naive T cell percentage. Estimates of diversity drawn from one million T cells were considered underestimates.

Whenever a sample was processed, at least 6.5 million PBMCs were isolated. The CDR3 runs to 17 residues. From germline, CDR1 is ENHRY and CDR2 SYGVKD. The junction had 18 bases not matched to a gene; V was cut back by 6 bases and J by 7 bases. This clonotype originated in a man younger than 45 in good health. Sequenced sample: blood. This chain connects TRBV10-3 to TRBJ2-7, with 10 nucleotides matching TRBD1. DNA of the CDR3: TGTGCCATCAGCCCCGGGACAGGGGCCGGCTCCTACAATGAGCAGTACTTC. Translated: CAISPGTGAGSYNEQYF.